The sequence of this T cell receptor beta chain was determined in a study of CD8+ T cells in alopecia areata. Germline lookup yields CDR1 SQVTM and CDR2 ANQGSEA. V lost 4 bases and J 7 bases, leaving 17 bases between the germline ends. This CDR3 region has 13 residues. The authors extracted RNA and reverse transcribed it into cDNA as the sequencing template. Profiled with immunoSEQ multiplex PCR; TCRdb holds only in-frame clones, not every one. The table has 140,000 to 150,000 clones, around 58% seen once; the top ten hold around 6.6%. The sample here was CD4+ T cells sorted from blood, taken at week 0. The chain has TRBV29-1 and TRBJ2-7, with TRBD2 as a possible D gene (6 bases). The sequence was collected from a human donor with alopecia areata. The CDR3 DNA is TGCAGCGTTGGGGGACTGGCCAGGAGGGAGCAGTACTTC. The encoded protein is CSVGGLARREQYF.